This T cell receptor beta chain was retrieved from a study of blood T cells in healthy people across ages. V lost 5 bases and J 7 bases, leaving 12 bases between the germline ends. The CDR3 runs 13 residues. Germline CDR1 is SEHNR and CDR2 is FQNEAQ (reference sequence). This clonotype was observed a few times. Through a sample-barcoded 5' primer and a J-beta primer mix, a second PCR was run for roughly 6 to 12 cycles. From the 5' RACE reads, TCRdb called clonotypes with MiXCR, one entry per CDR3 protein. The sample consists of about 840,000 distinct CDR3 sequences, approximately 32% of them appearing once. These data are also associated with another study on T cells of mothers and their children.

This sequence was found in a woman in her 40s in good health. The material sequenced was blood. The rearrangement uses TRBV7-9 and TRBJ1-5; D remains unclear. In nucleotides, the CDR3 is TGTGCCAGCAGCCCCCGATGGGGACAGCCCCAGCATTTT. This translates into CASSPRWGQPQHF.